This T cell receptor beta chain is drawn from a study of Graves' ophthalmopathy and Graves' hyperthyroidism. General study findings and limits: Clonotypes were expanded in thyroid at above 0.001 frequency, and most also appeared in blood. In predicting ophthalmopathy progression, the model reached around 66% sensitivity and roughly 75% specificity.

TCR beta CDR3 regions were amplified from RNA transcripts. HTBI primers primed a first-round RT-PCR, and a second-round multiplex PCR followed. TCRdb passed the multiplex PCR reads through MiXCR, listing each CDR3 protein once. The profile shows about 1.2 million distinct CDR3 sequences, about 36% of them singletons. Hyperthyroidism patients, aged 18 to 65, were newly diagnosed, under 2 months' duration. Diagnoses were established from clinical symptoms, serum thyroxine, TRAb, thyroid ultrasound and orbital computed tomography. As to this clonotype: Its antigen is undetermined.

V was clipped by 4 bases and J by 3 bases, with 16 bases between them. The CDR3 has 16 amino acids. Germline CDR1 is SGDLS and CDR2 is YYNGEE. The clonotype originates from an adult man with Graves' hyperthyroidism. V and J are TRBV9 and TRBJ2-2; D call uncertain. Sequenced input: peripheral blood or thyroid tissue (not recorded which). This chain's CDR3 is CASSPPSLIDTGELFF. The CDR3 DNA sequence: TGTGCCAGCAGCCCTCCTTCTCTCATAGACACCGGGGAGCTGTTTTTT.